Sequencing of this TCR beta chain was carried out in a study of vaccination and CD4 T cells after COVID-19. Cultured CD4+ T cell DNA underwent sequencing with the Oncomine TCR Beta short-read assay. Each CDR3 protein is one row after TCRdb ran MiXCR on the PCR reads. Seen here are over 14,000 distinct CDR3 sequences, under 45% observed once, and the top ten hold around a sixth. Remarks on this clonotype: Its matching antigen is unknown.

Treatment meaning: approximately nine-day PBMC culture with coronavirus spike peptide pools or control peptides (ViraFEST assay). ViraFEST relied on peptide pools to expand antigen-specific T cells; the TCRs were sequenced afterward. This clonotype originated in a human donor with COVID-19. Sequencing used cultured CD4+ T cells from blood.

Here the CDR3 DNA reads TGCAGTGCTTCCGGTGGGAGCGGGGGGGCTCTCAACGAGCAGTACTTC. Amino acid sequence: CSASGGSGGALNEQYF. This chain links TRBV20-1 with TRBJ2-7; TRBD2 agrees at 10 bases. The CDR3 is 16 residues long. V was clipped by 5 bases and J by 5 bases; unmatched bases: 15. CDR1 and CDR2 (germline): DFQATT, SNEGSKA (reference sequence).